This is a list of T cell receptor beta chains from one sample in a study of chemoradiotherapy in HPV16-positive cancers. Only in-frame clones appear in the TCRdb table, and some are missing; sequencing was by immunoSEQ multiplex PCR. The table includes approximately 9,000 clones, 70% detected once. Material: tumor tissue, obtained from a patient who underwent chemoradiotherapy. Source of these receptors: a human donor with HPV-associated anogenital cancer. CDR3s include the opening cysteine and the closing phenylalanine or tryptophan. The D gene is left open where the match is weak. A clone size is listed for some rows: how often the clone was seen (once, few, many), or a class if it is expanded.

size,J,D,V,CDR3,DNA
.,TRBJ2-1,TRBD2,TRBV7-9,CASSLAGLASEQFF,TGTGCCAGCAGCTTAGCAGGACTAGCCAGTGAGCAGTTCTTC
.,TRBJ2-2,.,TRBV7-2,CASSYGWGELFF,TGTGCCAGCAGCTATGGGTGGGGGGAGCTGTTTTTT
.,TRBJ2-5,.,TRBV13,CASSSGTAQETQYF,TGTGCCAGCAGCTCTGGAACAGCGCAAGAGACCCAGTACTTC
.,TRBJ2-3,.,TRBV29-1,CSVGTDTQYF,TGCAGCGTTGGAACAGATACGCAGTATTTT
.,TRBJ2-7,.,TRBV2,CASMGGRGSYEQYF,TGTGCCAGCATGGGAGGCAGGGGCTCCTACGAGCAGTACTTC
.,TRBJ1-2,TRBD1,TRBV7-2,CASSPGTGSGSGGYTF,TGTGCCAGCAGCCCCGGGACAGGGAGTGGGTCGGGAGGCTACACCTTC
.,TRBJ2-7,TRBD2,TRBV5-4,CASSGGDHGQQYF,TGTGCCAGCAGCGGGGGGGACCATGGGCAGCAGTACTTC
.,TRBJ1-3,TRBD1,TRBV18,CASSPSVGTAGNTIYF,TGTGCCAGCTCACCAAGCGTAGGGACAGCTGGAAACACCATATATTTT
.,TRBJ2-7,TRBD2,TRBV7-9,CASSSPVMGTSGTYEQYF,TGTGCCAGCAGCTCCCCTGTGATGGGGACTAGCGGTACCTACGAGCAGTACTTC
large,TRBJ2-1,TRBD1,TRBV6-1,CASFPGTGQNEQFF,TGTGCCAGCTTTCCCGGGACAGGTCAGAATGAGCAGTTCTTC
few,TRBJ2-7,TRBD2,TRBV5-4,CASSSKTSAPYEQYF,TGTGCCAGCAGCTCGAAAACTAGCGCTCCCTACGAGCAGTACTTC
.,TRBJ2-2,TRBD1,TRBV30,CAWAGTAFTGELFF,TGTGCCTGGGCCGGGACAGCCTTCACCGGGGAGCTGTTTTTT
.,TRBJ1-5,TRBD1,TRBV11-3,CASSLDHRTGDQPQHF,TGTGCCAGCAGCTTAGATCATAGGACAGGGGACCAGCCCCAGCATTTT
few,TRBJ1-2,TRBD1,TRBV6-1,CASNPGGTGNGYTF,TGTGCCAGCAACCCAGGAGGGACAGGGAACGGCTACACCTTC
.,TRBJ1-1,.,TRBV7-3,CASSLRRDTEAFF,TGTGCCAGCAGCTTACGTAGGGATACTGAAGCTTTCTTT
.,TRBJ2-7,.,TRBV11-2,CASSLDPSSYEQYF,TGTGCCAGCAGCTTAGACCCGAGCTCCTACGAGCAGTACTTC
.,TRBJ1-1,TRBD1,TRBV6-6,CASSGTGLLETEAFF,TGTGCCAGCAGTGGGACAGGGCTTCTAGAGACTGAAGCTTTCTTT
.,TRBJ1-1,.,TRBV11-2,CASSLDRENEAFF,TGTGCCAGCAGCTTAGACAGGGAAAATGAAGCTTTCTTT
.,TRBJ2-2,TRBD1,TRBV7-9,CASSLGTGTTGELFF,TGTGCCAGCAGCTTAGGGACAGGGACCACCGGGGAGCTGTTTTTT
.,TRBJ1-4,TRBD1,TRBV27,CASSLYRGGEKLFF,TGTGCCAGCAGTTTGTACAGGGGAGGTGAAAAACTGTTTTTT
few,TRBJ2-1,.,TRBV11-3,CASSARVRQADNEQFF,TGTGCCAGCAGCGCGCGCGTCCGGCAGGCCGACAATGAGCAGTTCTTC
.,TRBJ1-5,.,TRBV7-9,CASSSDGQPQHF,TGTGCCAGCAGCTCCGATGGGCAGCCCCAGCATTTT
.,TRBJ2-7,.,TRBV5-5,CASSLDLGTYEQYF,TGTGCCAGCAGCCTCGATCTGGGAACCTACGAGCAGTACTTC
few,TRBJ1-5,TRBD1,TRBV4-1,CASSHRDRNQPQHF,TGCGCCAGCAGCCACCGGGACAGGAATCAGCCCCAGCATTTT
.,TRBJ2-7,TRBD2,TRBV6-1,CASSELSGASYEQYF,TGTGCCAGCAGTGAATTGAGCGGGGCGTCCTACGAGCAGTACTTC
.,TRBJ1-2,TRBD1,TRBV2,CASSVTGGKGGNYGYTF,TGTGCCAGCAGTGTGACAGGGGGCAAGGGAGGAAACTATGGCTACACCTTC
few,TRBJ2-1,.,TRBV2,CAQQGGAYNEQFF,TGTGCCCAGCAGGGGGGCGCCTACAATGAGCAGTTCTTC
.,TRBJ2-1,TRBD2,TRBV5-1,CASSRLAGDNNEQFF,TGCGCCAGCAGTAGACTAGCGGGAGACAACAATGAGCAGTTCTTC
.,TRBJ2-7,TRBD1,TRBV2,CASSVGTGGYEQYF,TGTGCCAGCAGTGTAGGGACAGGGGGCTACGAGCAGTACTTC
large,TRBJ1-2,TRBD1,TRBV6-5,CASSEDRLYGYTF,TGTGCCAGCAGTGAGGACAGGTTATATGGCTACACCTTC
.,TRBJ2-3,.,TRBV18,CASSPKTGSTDTQYF,TGTGCCAGCTCACCAAAGACAGGAAGCACAGATACGCAGTATTTT
.,TRBJ1-2,TRBD1,TRBV27,CASSLSRRGQFNYGYTF,TGTGCCAGCAGTTTATCGAGGAGGGGGCAATTTAACTATGGCTACACCTTC
few,TRBJ1-2,TRBD1,TRBV27,CASSELNRGRRIGYTF,TGTGCCAGCAGTGAGTTAAACAGGGGGCGAAGGATTGGCTACACCTTC
.,TRBJ2-1,TRBD2,TRBV9,CASSVGLGSYNEQFF,TGTGCCAGCAGCGTGGGACTAGGGTCCTACAATGAGCAGTTCTTC
few,TRBJ1-2,.,TRBV27,CASSFGGGASLSYGYTF,TGTGCCAGCAGTTTCGGGGGAGGGGCGAGCCTTAGTTATGGCTACACCTTC
.,TRBJ2-3,.,TRBV5-4,CASSFGGVRTDTQYF,TGTGCCAGCAGCTTCGGGGGAGTGCGGACAGATACGCAGTATTTT
.,TRBJ1-6,.,TRBV6-1,CATQAGNNSPLHF,TGTGCCACTCAGGCCGGAAATAATTCACCCCTCCACTTT
.,TRBJ1-5,.,TRBV6-5,CASSGSQPQHF,TGTGCCAGCAGTGGGAGTCAGCCCCAGCATTTT
.,TRBJ2-1,.,TRBV7-2,CASSLNNEQFF,TGTGCCAGCAGCCTTAACAATGAGCAGTTCTTC
.,TRBJ1-2,.,TRBV11-2,CASSSEAYGYTF,TGTGCCAGCAGCTCAGAGGCCTATGGCTACACCTTC
few,TRBJ2-1,.,TRBV29-1,CSAWELINEQFF,TGCAGCGCATGGGAGCTGATCAATGAGCAGTTCTTC
.,TRBJ1-5,.,TRBV21-1,CASSPDRGERQPQHF,TGTGCCAGCAGCCCCGACAGGGGAGAGCGTCAGCCCCAGCATTTT
.,TRBJ2-1,TRBD1,TRBV6-4,CASSDPGQGPDEQFF,TGTGCCAGCAGTGATCCGGGACAGGGTCCGGATGAGCAGTTCTTC
once,TRBJ1-1,.,TRBV21-1,CATRQDQRGGAFF,TGTGCCACTAGGCAGGACCAAAGGGGGGGGGCTTTCTTT
once,TRBJ2-2,.,TRBV28,CASSSHHPNTGELFF,TGTGCCAGCAGTTCCCACCACCCGAACACCGGGGAGCTGTTTTTT
.,TRBJ1-4,TRBD1,TRBV4-2,CASSSRDRGGEKLFF,TGTGCCAGCAGCAGTCGGGACAGGGGAGGAGAAAAACTGTTTTTT
.,TRBJ1-5,.,TRBV7-9,CASSLGGPGGAQHF,TGTGCCAGCAGCTTAGGGGGCCCCGGAGGAGCCCAGCATTTT
.,TRBJ2-7,.,TRBV5-4,CASSHGPGYEQYF,TGTGCCAGCAGCCACGGACCGGGGTACGAGCAGTACTTC
.,TRBJ1-3,.,TRBV10-3,CAIRGGGSGNTIYF,TGTGCCATCCGAGGGGGAGGCTCTGGAAACACCATATATTTT
.,TRBJ2-5,TRBD2,TRBV5-1,CASSTGLELETQYF,TGCGCCAGCAGCACGGGACTAGAGTTAGAGACCCAGTACTTC
.,TRBJ1-1,TRBD1,TRBV5-5,CASSLAWGQGAFF,TGTGCCAGCAGCTTGGCATGGGGACAGGGTGCTTTCTTT
few,TRBJ1-4,.,TRBV6-6,CASSVSRGGGEKLFF,TGTGCCAGCAGTGTCTCACGGGGCGGTGGTGAAAAACTGTTTTTT
.,TRBJ1-2,.,TRBV19,CASSITRDNYGYTF,TGTGCCAGTAGTATTACGCGAGATAACTATGGCTACACCTTC
few,TRBJ1-5,.,TRBV7-2,CASSFGVTPQPQHF,TGTGCCAGCAGCTTTGGGGTGACACCTCAGCCCCAGCATTTT
few,TRBJ1-5,.,TRBV28,CASSTGLNQPQHF,TGTGCCAGCAGCACAGGGCTCAATCAGCCCCAGCATTTT
.,TRBJ2-5,TRBD2,TRBV27,CASRGGAGTQYF,TGTGCCAGCAGGGGAGGGGCGGGGACCCAGTACTTC
.,TRBJ1-2,TRBD1,TRBV11-2,CASSLRQGVFQGYTF,TGTGCCAGCAGCCTTCGACAGGGCGTCTTCCAGGGCTACACCTTC
.,TRBJ1-5,TRBD1,TRBV28,CASSLGTGYQPQHF,TGTGCCAGCAGTTTAGGGACAGGGTATCAGCCCCAGCATTTT
.,TRBJ2-1,.,TRBV19,CASSNLPGLTEDEQFF,TGTGCCAGTAGTAACCTACCGGGACTTACGGAGGACGAGCAGTTCTTC